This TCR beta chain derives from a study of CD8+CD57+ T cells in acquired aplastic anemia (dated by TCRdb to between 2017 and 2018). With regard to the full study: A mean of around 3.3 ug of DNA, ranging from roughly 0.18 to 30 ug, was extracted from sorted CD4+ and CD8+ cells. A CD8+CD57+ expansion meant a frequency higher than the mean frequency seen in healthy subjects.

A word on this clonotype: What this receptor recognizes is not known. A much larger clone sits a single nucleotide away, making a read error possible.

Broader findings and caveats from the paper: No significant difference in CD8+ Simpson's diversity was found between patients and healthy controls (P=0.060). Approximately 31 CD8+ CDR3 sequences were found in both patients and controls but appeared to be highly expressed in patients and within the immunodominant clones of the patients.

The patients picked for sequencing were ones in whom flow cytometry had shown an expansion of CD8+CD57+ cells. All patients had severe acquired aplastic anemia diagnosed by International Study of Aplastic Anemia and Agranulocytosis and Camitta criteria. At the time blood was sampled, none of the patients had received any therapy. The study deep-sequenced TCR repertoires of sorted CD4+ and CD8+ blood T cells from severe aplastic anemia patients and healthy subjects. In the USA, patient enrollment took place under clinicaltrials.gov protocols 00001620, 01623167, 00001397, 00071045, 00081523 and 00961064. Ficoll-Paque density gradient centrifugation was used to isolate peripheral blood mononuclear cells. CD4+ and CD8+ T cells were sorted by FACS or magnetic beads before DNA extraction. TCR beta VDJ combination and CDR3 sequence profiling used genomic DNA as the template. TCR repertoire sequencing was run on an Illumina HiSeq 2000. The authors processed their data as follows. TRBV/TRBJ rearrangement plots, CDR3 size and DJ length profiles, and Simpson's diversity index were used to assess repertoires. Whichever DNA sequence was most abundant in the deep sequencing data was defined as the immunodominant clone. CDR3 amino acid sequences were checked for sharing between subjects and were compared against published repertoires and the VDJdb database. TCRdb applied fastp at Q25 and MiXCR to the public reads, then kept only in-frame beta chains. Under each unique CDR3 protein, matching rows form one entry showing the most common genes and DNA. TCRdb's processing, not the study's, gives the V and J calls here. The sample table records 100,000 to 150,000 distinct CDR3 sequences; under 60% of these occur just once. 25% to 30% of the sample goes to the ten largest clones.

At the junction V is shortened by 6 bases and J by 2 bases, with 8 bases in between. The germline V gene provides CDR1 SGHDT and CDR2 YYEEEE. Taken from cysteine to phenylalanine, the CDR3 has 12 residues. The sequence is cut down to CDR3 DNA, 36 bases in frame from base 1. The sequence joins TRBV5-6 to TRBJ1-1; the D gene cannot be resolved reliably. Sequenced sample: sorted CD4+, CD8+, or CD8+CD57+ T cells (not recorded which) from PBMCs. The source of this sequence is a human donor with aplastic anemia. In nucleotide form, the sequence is TGTGCCAGCATCCATACCAACACTGAAGCTTTCTTT. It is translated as CASIHTNTEAFF.